This entry lists 7 T cell receptor beta chains sequenced from one sample in a study of post-analysis software for immune sequencing data. For these receptors, no antigen is known. Study outcomes and limitations: With TRBV5-6, TRBV5-1 and TRBV20-1 included, 4 or 5 TRBV segments were more frequent in patients than in controls.

Sequencing libraries made from TCR beta cDNA carried unique molecular identifiers. MiXCR was run by TCRdb on the PCR reads, yielding one entry per CDR3 protein. This sample has roughly 600,000 distinct CDR3 sequences, with roughly 46% found just once. What was sequenced was blood. Receptor source: a girl aged 5-17 years with multiple sclerosis.

The chain employs TRBV20-1 and TRBJ2-7; TRBD2 might be the D (5 bases). The DNA end is a closer match to TRBJ2-5, so the J assignment may be wrong. The germline gives CDR1 DFQATT, CDR2 SNEGSKA (reference sequence). The CDR3 covers 12 residues. CDR3 amino acids: CSATGNEETQYF. The CDR3 DNA sequence: TGCAGTGCCACGGGAAACGAAGAGACCCAGTACTTC.

A remark on this clonotype: A read error may account for a junction end that differs from germline. V usage is TRBV4-1 and J usage is TRBJ2-2; the D gene is possibly TRBD2 (5 bases). Germline V lookup: CDR1 MGHRA, CDR2 YSYEKL. The CDR3 sequence is 15 residues long. CDR3 residues: CASSQVQVYTGELCF. The CDR3 region has the DNA TGCGCCAGCAGCCAAGTCCAGGTATACACCGGGGAGCTGTGTTTT.

The rearrangement joins TRBV29-1 to TRBJ2-5; D gene uncertain. V gave up 4 bases and J gave up 2 bases, with 20 bases separating them. Germline loops: CDR1 SQVTM, CDR2 ANQGSEA. The CDR3 loop spans 16 amino acids. CDR3 in amino acids: CSVAQWVKVTQETQYF. CDR3 coding DNA: TGCAGCGTTGCCCAGTGGGTAAAGGTGACTCAAGAGACCCAGTACTTC.

The chain employs TRBV7-2 and TRBJ1-1; D is unresolved. The germline CDR1 and CDR2 sequences are SGHTA and FQGNSA. Trimming took off 1 base at V and 10 bases at J, with 13 bases between the two ends. The CDR3 has 13 residues. The CDR3 DNA reads as TGTGCCAGCAGCTTAGATGTTTGGGCGTTAGCTTTCTTT. This codes for CASSLDVWALAFF. Together with reference TRBV7-2 and TRBJ1-1, the CDR3 gives the full variable domain: GAGVSQSPSNKVTEKGKDVELRCDPISGHTALYWYRQSLGQGLEFLIYFQGNSAPDKSGLPSDRFSAERTGGSVSTLTIQRTQQEDSAVYLCASSLDVWALAFFGQGTRLTVV.

This rearrangement joins TRBV12-3 or TRBV12-4 to TRBJ2-5; either TRBD1 or TRBD2 may supply D (6 bases each). Trimming left V 6 bases short and J 6 bases short, with 14 bases between. The CDR3 covers 13 residues. CDR3 sequence reads: CASSPWRDKTQYF. CDR3 bases: TGTGCCAGCAGCCCTTGGAGGGACAAGACCCAGTACTTC.

The chain uses TRBV7-8 and TRBJ2-1; D could derive from TRBD1 or TRBD2 (6 bases each). V was trimmed by 3 bases and J by 5 bases, leaving 17 bases between them. The CDR3 loop spans 16 amino acids. Germline lookup yields CDR1 SGHVS and CDR2 FQNEAQ. DNA for the CDR3: TGTGCCAGCAGCTTCAGTGTGGCAAGGGGGGACAATGAGCAGTTCTTC. Protein product: CASSFSVARGDNEQFF.

The V gene is TRBV15, the J gene TRBJ2-5; D perhaps matches TRBD1 (5 bases). Germline assignment: CDR1 LNHNV and CDR2 YYDKDF (reference sequence). This CDR3 contains 16 residues. V lost 1 base and J 0 bases, leaving 12 bases between the germline ends. Written as DNA, the CDR3 is TGTGCCACCAGCAGAGGGGCGACAGCGAACCAAGAGACCCAGTACTTC. It specifies CATSRGATANQETQYF.